The TCR beta chain under discussion was sequenced for a study of blood T cell repertoires in COVID-19. The germline V gene encodes CDR1 SGHTA and CDR2 FQGNSA. This CDR3 has 13 residues. V shed 2 bases and J shed 7 bases, with 9 bases lying between them. This clone turned up a few times. Clones were sequenced by immunoSEQ multiplex PCR, and TCRdb holds only the in-frame ones, with some missing. The table lists tens of thousands of clones, about 88% of them singletons. The TCR originated in a man between 65 and 85 years old with acute or convalescent COVID-19. The chain joins TRBV7-2 to TRBJ1-5, with unresolved D. Material for sequencing was peripheral blood. The CDR3 loop is CASSLRGKQPQHF. As DNA, the CDR3 is TGTGCCAGCAGCTTACGAGGTAAACAGCCCCAGCATTTT.